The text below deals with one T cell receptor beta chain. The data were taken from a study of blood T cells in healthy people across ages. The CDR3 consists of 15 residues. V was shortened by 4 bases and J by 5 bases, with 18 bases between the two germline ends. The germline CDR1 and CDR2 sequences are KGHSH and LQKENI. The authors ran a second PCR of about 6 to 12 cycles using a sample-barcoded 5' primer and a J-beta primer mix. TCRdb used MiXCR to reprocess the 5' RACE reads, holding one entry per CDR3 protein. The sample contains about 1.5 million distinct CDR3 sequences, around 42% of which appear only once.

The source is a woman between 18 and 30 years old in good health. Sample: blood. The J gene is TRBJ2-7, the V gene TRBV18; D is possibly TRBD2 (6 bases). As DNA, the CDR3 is TGTGCCAGCTCACGTGCGGGACCAAACGAAAACGAGCAGTACTTC. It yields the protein CASSRAGPNENEQYF.